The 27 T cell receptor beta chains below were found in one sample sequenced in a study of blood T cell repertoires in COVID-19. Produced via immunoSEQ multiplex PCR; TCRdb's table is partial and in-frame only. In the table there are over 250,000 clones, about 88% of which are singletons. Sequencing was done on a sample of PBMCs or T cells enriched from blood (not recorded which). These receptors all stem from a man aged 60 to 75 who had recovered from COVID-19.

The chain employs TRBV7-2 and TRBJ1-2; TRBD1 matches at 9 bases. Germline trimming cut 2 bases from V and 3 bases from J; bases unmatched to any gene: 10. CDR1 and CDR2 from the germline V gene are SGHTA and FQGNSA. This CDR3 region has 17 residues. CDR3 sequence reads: CASSLSGTGGLYYGYTF. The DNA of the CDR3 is TGTGCCAGCAGCTTATCGGGCACAGGGGGCCTTTACTATGGCTACACCTTC.

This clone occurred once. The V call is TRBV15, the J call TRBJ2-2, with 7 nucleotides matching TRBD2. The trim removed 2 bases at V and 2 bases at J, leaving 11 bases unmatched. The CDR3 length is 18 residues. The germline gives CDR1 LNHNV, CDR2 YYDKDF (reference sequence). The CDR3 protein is CATSRKPWDYLNTGELFF. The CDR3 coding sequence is TGTGCCACCAGCAGAAAACCATGGGACTACCTAAACACCGGGGAGCTGTTTTTT.

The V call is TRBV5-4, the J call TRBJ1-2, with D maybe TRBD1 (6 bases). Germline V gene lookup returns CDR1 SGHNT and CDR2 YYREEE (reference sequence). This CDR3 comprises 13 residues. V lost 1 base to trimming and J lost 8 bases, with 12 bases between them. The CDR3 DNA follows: TGTGCCAGCAGCTTGCGGACAGTTCGGGGCTACACCTTC. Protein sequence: CASSLRTVRGYTF.

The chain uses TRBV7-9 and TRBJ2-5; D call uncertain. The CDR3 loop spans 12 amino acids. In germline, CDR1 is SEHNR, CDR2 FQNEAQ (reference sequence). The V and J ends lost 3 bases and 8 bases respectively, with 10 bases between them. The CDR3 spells CASSFDSTTQYF. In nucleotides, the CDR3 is TGTGCCAGCAGCTTCGACTCTACTACCCAGTACTTC. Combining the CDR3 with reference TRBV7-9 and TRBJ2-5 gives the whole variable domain DTGVSQNPRHKITKRGQNVTFRCDPISEHNRLYWYRQTLGQGPEFLTYFQNEAQLEKSRLLSDRFSAERPKGSFSTLEIQRTEQGDSAMYLCASSFDSTTQYFGPGTRLLVL.

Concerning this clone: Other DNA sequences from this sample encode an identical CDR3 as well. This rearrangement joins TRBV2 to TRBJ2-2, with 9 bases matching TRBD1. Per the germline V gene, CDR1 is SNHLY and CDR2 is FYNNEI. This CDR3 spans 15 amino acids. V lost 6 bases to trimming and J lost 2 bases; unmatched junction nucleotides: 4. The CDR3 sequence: CASRPGQGNTGELFF. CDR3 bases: TGTGCCAGCAGACCGGGACAGGGAAACACCGGGGAGCTGTTTTTT.

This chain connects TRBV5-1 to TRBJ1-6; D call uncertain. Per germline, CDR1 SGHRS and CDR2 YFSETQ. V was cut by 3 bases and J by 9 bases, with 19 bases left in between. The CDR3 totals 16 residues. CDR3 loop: CASSSREVMDSSPLHF. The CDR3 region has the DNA TGCGCCAGCAGCTCCCGAGAGGTGATGGACTCTTCACCCCTCCACTTT.

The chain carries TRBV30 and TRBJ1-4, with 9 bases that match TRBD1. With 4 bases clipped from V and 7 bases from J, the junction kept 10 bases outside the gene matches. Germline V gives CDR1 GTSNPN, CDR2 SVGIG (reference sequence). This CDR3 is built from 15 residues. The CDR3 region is CAWKIPGQGFEKLFF. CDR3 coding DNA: TGTGCCTGGAAGATCCCGGGACAGGGTTTTGAAAAACTGTTTTTT.

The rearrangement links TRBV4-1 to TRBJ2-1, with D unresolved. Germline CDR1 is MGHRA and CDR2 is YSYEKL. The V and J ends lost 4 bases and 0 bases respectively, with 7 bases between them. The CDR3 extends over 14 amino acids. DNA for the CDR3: TGCGCCAGCAGCCCCCTTAGCTCCTACAATGAGCAGTTCTTC. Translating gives CASSPLSSYNEQFF.

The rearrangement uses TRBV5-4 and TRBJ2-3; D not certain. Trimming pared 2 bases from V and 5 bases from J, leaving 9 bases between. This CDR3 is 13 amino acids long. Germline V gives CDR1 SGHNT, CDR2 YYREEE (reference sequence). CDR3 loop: CASSFERGDTQYF. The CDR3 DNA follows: TGTGCCAGCAGCTTCGAGCGAGGAGATACGCAGTATTTT.

The CDR3 here is CASSLVVQGMNTEAFF. As DNA, the CDR3 is TGCGCCAGCAGCTTGGTCGTGCAGGGTATGAACACTGAAGCTTTCTTT. V gene TRBV5-1 combines with J gene TRBJ1-1; D is possibly TRBD1 (5 bases). Germline V CDR1 and CDR2: SGHRS, YFSETQ. V was cut by 0 bases and J by 0 bases, with 12 bases left in between. The CDR3 runs 16 residues.

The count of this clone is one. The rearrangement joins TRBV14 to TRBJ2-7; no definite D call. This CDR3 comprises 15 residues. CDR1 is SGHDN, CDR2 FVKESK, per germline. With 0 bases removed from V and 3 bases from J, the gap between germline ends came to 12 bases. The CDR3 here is CASSQEARPGYEQYF. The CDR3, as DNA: TGTGCCAGCAGCCAAGAGGCAAGACCGGGCTACGAGCAGTACTTC.

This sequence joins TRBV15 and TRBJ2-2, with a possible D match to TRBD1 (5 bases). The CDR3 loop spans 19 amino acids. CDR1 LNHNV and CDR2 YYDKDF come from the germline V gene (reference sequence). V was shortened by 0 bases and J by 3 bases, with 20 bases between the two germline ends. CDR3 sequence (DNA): TGTGCCACCAGCAGAGATCATTTCGTGACAGACGATTACACCGGGGAGCTGTTTTTT. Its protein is CATSRDHFVTDDYTGELFF.

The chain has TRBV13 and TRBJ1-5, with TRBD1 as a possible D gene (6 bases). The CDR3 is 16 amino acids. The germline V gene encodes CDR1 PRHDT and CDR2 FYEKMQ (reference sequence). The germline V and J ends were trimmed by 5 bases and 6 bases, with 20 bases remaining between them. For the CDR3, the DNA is TGTGCCAGCAGCGAATCACAGGGTTTTGGTCGTCAGCCCCAGCATTTT. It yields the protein CASSESQGFGRQPQHF.

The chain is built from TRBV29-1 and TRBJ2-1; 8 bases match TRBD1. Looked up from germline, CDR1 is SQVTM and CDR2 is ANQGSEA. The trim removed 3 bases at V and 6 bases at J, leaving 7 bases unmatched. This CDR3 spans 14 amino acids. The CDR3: CSVDRGQAGNEQFF. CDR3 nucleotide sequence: TGCAGCGTTGATAGGGGACAGGCAGGCAATGAGCAGTTCTTC.

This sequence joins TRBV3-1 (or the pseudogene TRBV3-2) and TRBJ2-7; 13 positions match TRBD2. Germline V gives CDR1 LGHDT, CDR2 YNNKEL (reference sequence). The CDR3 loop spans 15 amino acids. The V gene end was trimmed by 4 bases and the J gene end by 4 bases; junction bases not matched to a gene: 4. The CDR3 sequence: CASSPGLAGMYEQYF. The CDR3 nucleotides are TGTGCCAGCAGCCCGGGACTAGCGGGAATGTACGAGCAGTACTTC.

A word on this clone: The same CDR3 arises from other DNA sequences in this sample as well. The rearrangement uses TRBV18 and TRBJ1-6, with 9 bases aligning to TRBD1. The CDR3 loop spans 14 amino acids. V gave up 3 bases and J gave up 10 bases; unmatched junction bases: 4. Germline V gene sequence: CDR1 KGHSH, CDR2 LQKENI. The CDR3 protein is CASSPGTGSSPLHF. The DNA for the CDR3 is TGTGCCAGCTCACCGGGGACAGGGAGCTCACCCCTCCACTTT.

The CDR3 loop reads CASSIGGTYQETQYF. CDR3 bases: TGTGCCAGTAGCATCGGTGGGACATACCAAGAGACCCAGTACTTC. This chain uses TRBV19 with TRBJ2-5, with a tentative D call TRBD1 (6 bases). Trimming left V 6 bases short and J 0 bases short, with 14 bases between. CDR1 and CDR2 (germline): LNHDA, SQIVND (reference sequence). The CDR3 is 15 residues long. The full variable domain, rest sourced from reference TRBV19 and TRBJ2-5, is DGGITQSPKYLFRKEGQNVTLSCEQNLNHDAMYWYRQDPGQGLRLIYYSQIVNDFQKGDIAEGYSVSREKKESFPLTVTSAQKNPTAFYLCASSIGGTYQETQYFGPGTRLLVL.

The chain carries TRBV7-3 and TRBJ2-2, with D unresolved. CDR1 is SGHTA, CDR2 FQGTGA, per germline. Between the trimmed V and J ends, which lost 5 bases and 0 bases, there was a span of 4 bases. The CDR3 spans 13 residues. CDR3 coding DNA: TGTGCCAGCAGCCCCGCGAACACCGGGGAGCTGTTTTTT. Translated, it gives CASSPANTGELFF.

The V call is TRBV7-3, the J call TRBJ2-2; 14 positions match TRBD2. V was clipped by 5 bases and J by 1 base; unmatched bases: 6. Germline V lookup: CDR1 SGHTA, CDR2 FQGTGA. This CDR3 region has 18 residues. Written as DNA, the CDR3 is TGTGCCAGCAGCAAACGGACTAGCGGGGGGATGAACACCGGGGAGCTGTTTTTT. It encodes CASSKRTSGGMNTGELFF.

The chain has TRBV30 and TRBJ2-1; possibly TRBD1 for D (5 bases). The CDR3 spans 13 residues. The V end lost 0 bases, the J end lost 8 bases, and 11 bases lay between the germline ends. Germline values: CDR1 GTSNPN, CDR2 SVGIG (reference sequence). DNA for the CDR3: TGTGCCTGGAGTGTCCAGGGTTTTGATGAGCAGTTCTTC. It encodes CAWSVQGFDEQFF.

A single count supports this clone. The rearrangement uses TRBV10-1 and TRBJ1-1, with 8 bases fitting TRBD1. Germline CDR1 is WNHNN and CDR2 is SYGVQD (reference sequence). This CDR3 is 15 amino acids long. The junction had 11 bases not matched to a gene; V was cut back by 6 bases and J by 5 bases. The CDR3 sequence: CASSKDRGVRTEAFF. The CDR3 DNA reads TGCGCCAGCAGCAAAGACAGGGGCGTAAGAACTGAAGCTTTCTTT.

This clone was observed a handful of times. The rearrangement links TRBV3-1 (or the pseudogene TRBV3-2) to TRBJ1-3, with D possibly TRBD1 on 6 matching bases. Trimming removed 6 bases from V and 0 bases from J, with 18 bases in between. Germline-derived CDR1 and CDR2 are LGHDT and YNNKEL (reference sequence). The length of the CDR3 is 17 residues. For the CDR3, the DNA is TGTGCCAGCAGTCGGGTTCAGGGGCCCCGCTCTGGAAACACCATATATTTT. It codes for CASSRVQGPRSGNTIYF.

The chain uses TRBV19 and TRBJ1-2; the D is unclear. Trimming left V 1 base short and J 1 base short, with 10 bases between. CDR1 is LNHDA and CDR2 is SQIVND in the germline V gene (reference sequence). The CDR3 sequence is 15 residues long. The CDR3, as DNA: TGTGCCAGTAGTATAGTCTCTCAGATTAACTATGGCTACACCTTC. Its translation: CASSIVSQINYGYTF.

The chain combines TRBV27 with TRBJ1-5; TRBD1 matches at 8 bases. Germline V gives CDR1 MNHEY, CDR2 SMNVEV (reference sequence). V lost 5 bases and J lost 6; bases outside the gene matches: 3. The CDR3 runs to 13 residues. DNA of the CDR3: TGTGCCAGCAGTCACAGGGGGGGTCAGCCCCAGCATTTT. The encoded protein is CASSHRGGQPQHF.

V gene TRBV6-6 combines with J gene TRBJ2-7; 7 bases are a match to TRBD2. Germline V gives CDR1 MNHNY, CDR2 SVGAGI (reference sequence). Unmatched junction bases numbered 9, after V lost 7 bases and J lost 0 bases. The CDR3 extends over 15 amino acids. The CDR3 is CASTYAGGSSYEQYF. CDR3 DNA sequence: TGTGCCAGCACCTACGCTGGCGGGAGCTCCTACGAGCAGTACTTC.

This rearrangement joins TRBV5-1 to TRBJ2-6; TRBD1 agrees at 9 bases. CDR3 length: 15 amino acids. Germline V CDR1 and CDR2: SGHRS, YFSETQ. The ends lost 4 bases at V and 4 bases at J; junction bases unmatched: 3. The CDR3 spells CASSTGGSGANVLTF. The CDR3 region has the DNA TGCGCCAGCAGCACAGGGGGCTCAGGGGCCAACGTCCTGACTTTC.

This CDR3 reads CASRYPGQSNEQFF. The CDR3 DNA reads TGTGCCAGCAGATATCCGGGACAGAGCAATGAGCAGTTCTTC. The rearrangement uses TRBV11-2 and TRBJ2-1; 7 bases match TRBD1. This CDR3 has 14 residues. Looked up from germline, CDR1 is SGHAT and CDR2 is FQNNGV. V lost 6 bases to trimming and J lost 6 bases; unmatched junction nucleotides: 8. Using reference TRBV11-2 and TRBJ2-1 for the parts outside the CDR3, the full variable domain is EAGVAQSPRYKIIEKRQSVAFWCNPISGHATLYWYQQILGQGPKLLIQFQNNGVVDDSQLPKDRFSAERLKGVDSTLKIQPAKLEDSAVYLCASRYPGQSNEQFFGPGTRLTVL.